This T cell receptor (beta chain) was retrieved from a study of blood T cells in healthy people across ages. A sample-barcoded 5' primer and a J-beta primer mix were used in a second PCR of roughly 7 to 11 cycles. Each of the cDNA molecules was tagged by a template-switch adaptor with 12 random nucleotides. One entry per CDR3 protein results from TCRdb running MiXCR on the 5' RACE reads. Here the sample spans roughly 700,000 distinct CDR3 sequences, roughly 32% being singletons. Sequences were obtained from blood. The origin of this receptor is a woman older than 75 in good health.

DNA for the CDR3: TGTGCCACCAGCAGAGAAAACCACGGTGAAAAACTGTTTTTT. Translating gives CATSRENHGEKLFF. The chain combines TRBV15 with TRBJ1-4; D uncertain. The germline V and J ends were trimmed by 0 bases and 7 bases, with 9 bases remaining between them. The CDR3 is 14 residues long. Germline V gene lookup returns CDR1 LNHNV and CDR2 YYDKDF (reference sequence).